What follows are 24 T cell receptor beta chains derived from one specimen sequenced in a study of blood T cells in healthy people across ages. It was with a sample-barcoded 5' primer and a J-beta primer mix that a second PCR of roughly 6 to 12 cycles was run. TCRdb analysed the 5' RACE reads with MiXCR anew, one entry per CDR3 protein. The data hold hundreds of thousands of distinct CDR3 sequences, with about 53% observed a single time. Sequencing was carried out using blood. The receptors derive from a man aged 60 to 75 in good health.

J is TRBJ2-4 and V is TRBV9; maybe TRBD2 (6 bases). CDR3 length: 15 amino acids. V lost 4 bases and J 13 bases, leaving 24 bases between the germline ends. Germline V CDR1 and CDR2: SGDLS, YYNGEE. CDR3 DNA: TGTGCCAGCAGCCGAAGGGGAGGTTCCTACAATGAGCAGTACTTC. Encoded protein: CASSRRGGSYNEQYF.

This clonotype was counted many times. The chain links TRBV6-5 to TRBJ1-1; weak D call: TRBD1 (6 bases). CDR1 and CDR2 from the germline V gene are MNHEY and SVGAGI. This CDR3 has 13 residues. V lost 7 bases, J lost 1 base, and 10 bases lay in between. CDR3 DNA: TGTGCCAGCACCCTAGGGGGGAACACTGAAGCTTTCTTT. The encoded protein is CASTLGGNTEAFF.

This chain uses TRBV7-2 with TRBJ1-2; 8 bases fit TRBD1. V gave up 1 base and J gave up 3 bases; unmatched junction bases: 7. Germline V lookup: CDR1 SGHTA, CDR2 FQGNSA. This CDR3 comprises 16 residues. The CDR3 loop reads CASSLVAGGADYGYTF. Here the CDR3 DNA reads TGTGCCAGCAGCTTAGTTGCAGGGGGCGCGGACTATGGCTACACCTTC.

This chain uses TRBV6-1 with TRBJ1-2; 9 positions match TRBD1. The length of the CDR3 is 17 residues. Trimming cost V 0 bases and J 3 bases; bases outside gene matches: 8. Germline CDR1 reads MNHNS; CDR2 reads SASEGT. CDR3 DNA sequence: TGTGCCAGCAGTGAAGCGCTAGGACAGGGGTCCCACTATGGCTACACCTTC. Amino acid sequence: CASSEALGQGSHYGYTF.

The chain is built from TRBV29-1 and TRBJ1-5; TRBD1 aligns across 10 bases. The trim removed 8 bases at V and 3 bases at J, leaving 4 bases unmatched. This CDR3 is 13 amino acids long. Per germline, CDR1 SQVTM and CDR2 ANQGSEA. The CDR3 sequence: CSTGTGDNQPQHF. CDR3 nucleotides: TGCAGCACTGGGACAGGGGACAATCAGCCCCAGCATTTT.

There are a few counts of this clonotype. The rearrangement joins TRBV4-2 to TRBJ2-4, with 9 bases fitting TRBD1. Per the germline V gene, CDR1 is LGHNA and CDR2 is YNFKEQ. Losses at the gene ends were 1 base for V and 13 bases for J; bases not matched to a gene: 17. CDR3 length: 17 amino acids. The CDR3 DNA reads as TGTGCCAGCAGCCAAGTTTTCGGGACAGGGAGAACCTATGAGCAGTACTTC. It encodes CASSQVFGTGRTYEQYF.

This clonotype was counted between two and nine times. V and J are TRBV3-1 and TRBJ2-1, with 7 bases identical to TRBD1. The germline CDR1 and CDR2 sequences are LGHDT and YNNKEL (reference sequence). The CDR3 contains 17 residues. Trimming cost V 1 base and J 4 bases; bases outside gene matches: 10. The CDR3 DNA reads as TGTGCCAGCAGCCAAGGCCAACAGGGGTTCCCTTACAATGAGCAGTTCTTC. It is translated as CASSQGQQGFPYNEQFF.

This chain links TRBV6-6 with TRBJ2-5; D may be TRBD2 (5 bases). Trimming removed 6 bases at V and 11 bases at J, with 25 bases between. This CDR3 is 15 amino acids long. The germline CDR1 and CDR2 sequences are MNHNY and SVGAGI (reference sequence). CDR3 loop: CASSSTGVPNNEQYF. DNA of the CDR3: TGTGCCAGCAGCTCCACCGGGGTACCGAACAATGAGCAGTACTTC.

This chain's CDR3 is CASSISGTGATKFF. Here the CDR3 DNA reads TGTGCCAGCAGCATTTCCGGGACAGGGGCTACGAAGTTCTTC. V gene TRBV5-6 combines with J gene TRBJ2-1; TRBD1 agrees at 10 bases. Trimming removed 4 bases from V and 14 bases from J; junction bases left unmatched: 12. The CDR3 is 14 residues long. Germline assignment: CDR1 SGHDT and CDR2 YYEEEE.

This clonotype was picked up one time. The chain carries TRBV12-3 or TRBV12-4 and TRBJ2-2; D not resolved. V was shortened by 8 bases and J by 2 bases, with 9 bases between the two germline ends. The CDR3 runs 13 residues. CDR3 sequence: CASVNSNTGELFF. The CDR3 DNA is TGTGCCAGCGTCAACAGCAACACCGGGGAGCTGTTTTTT.

The genes are TRBV29-1 and TRBJ2-5; D could derive from TRBD1 or TRBD2 (5 bases each). Germline CDR1 is SQVTM and CDR2 is ANQGSEA. V lost 6 bases and J lost 5, with 19 bases in between. The CDR3 sequence is 14 residues long. CDR3 sequence: CSVAQLGVRETQYF. The CDR3 DNA is TGCAGCGTCGCCCAGCTGGGGGTAAGGGAGACCCAGTACTTC. The full variable domain, rest sourced from reference TRBV29-1 and TRBJ2-5, is SAVISQKPSRDICQRGTSLTIQCQVDSQVTMMFWYRQQPGQSLTLIATANQGSEATYESGFVIDKFPISRPNLTFSTLTVSNMSPEDSSIYLCSVAQLGVRETQYFGPGTRLLVL.

The rearrangement joins TRBV15 to TRBJ2-1; D is unresolved. The CDR3 is 16 amino acids. Per the germline V gene, CDR1 is LNHNV and CDR2 is YYDKDF (reference sequence). Between the trimmed V and J ends, which lost 5 bases and 8 bases, there was a span of 22 bases. This chain's CDR3 is CATSGLTQLDEDEQFF. CDR3 sequence (DNA): TGTGCCACCAGCGGCTTAACCCAACTGGACGAGGATGAGCAGTTCTTC.

This clonotype was observed at least ten times. This sequence joins TRBV2 and TRBJ2-3; D is unclear. CDR1 SNHLY and CDR2 FYNNEI come from the germline V gene. The length of the CDR3 is 14 residues. V lost 5 bases and J 5 bases, leaving 14 bases between the germline ends. The CDR3 sequence: CASSPPRLGDTQYF. The DNA for the CDR3 is TGTGCCAGCAGTCCTCCCAGGCTTGGAGATACGCAGTATTTT. Filled out from reference TRBV2 and TRBJ2-3, the complete variable domain reads EPEVTQTPSHQVTQMGQEVILRCVPISNHLYFYWYRQILGQKVEFLVSFYNNEISEKSEIFDDQFSVERPDGSNFTLKIRSTKLEDSAMYFCASSPPRLGDTQYFGPGTRLTVL.

This chain connects TRBV21-1 to TRBJ2-7; no DNA check was done on the table's D call, TRBD1. TRBV21-1 is an annotated pseudogene. The length of the CDR3 is 16 residues. The CDR3 DNA follows: TGTGCCAGCAGCAAATGGGGGAAGAGACACCGCTACGAGCAGTACTTC. Encoded protein: CASSKWGKRHRYEQYF.

This clonotype was found a few times. The CDR3 spells CASSSAGRRETQYF. In DNA form, the CDR3 reads TGTGCCAGCAGCTCGGCCGGGCGTCGGGAGACCCAGTACTTC. This chain connects TRBV7-6 to TRBJ2-5; D not resolved. Germline V lookup: CDR1 SGHVS, CDR2 FNYEAQ. The CDR3 sequence is 14 residues long. V lost 4 bases and J lost 5, with 14 bases in between.

There are many counts of this clonotype. This chain connects TRBV29-1 to TRBJ2-7; D remains ambiguous. With 4 bases removed from V and 0 bases from J, the gap between germline ends came to 13 bases. Germline V lookup: CDR1 SQVTM, CDR2 ANQGSEA. This CDR3 is 14 amino acids long. Here the CDR3 DNA reads TGCAGCGTTGTATCACTCCTTAGCTCCTACGAGCAGTACTTC. Amino acid sequence: CSVVSLLSSYEQYF.

V and J are TRBV6-2 or TRBV6-3 and TRBJ1-2; 9 bases agree with TRBD1. The CDR3 is 16 residues long. Trimming took 8 bases from V and 7 from J; bases not matched to a gene: 17. Germline CDR1 and CDR2: MNHEY and SVGEGT. CDR3: CASGGLRTGAISGYTF. CDR3 nucleotides: TGTGCCAGCGGAGGATTGCGGACAGGGGCTATTAGTGGCTACACCTTC.

V usage is TRBV12-3 or TRBV12-4 and J usage is TRBJ2-3, with 11 nucleotides matching TRBD2. The CDR3 loop spans 11 amino acids. V trimming: 4 bases; J trimming: 14 bases; junction bases outside the gene matches: 2. CDR3 in DNA: TGTGCCAGCAGTTCGACTAGCGGGGCGTATTTT. Protein sequence: CASSSTSGAYF.

This clonotype was seen more than once but under ten times. The chain links TRBV6-2 or TRBV6-3 to TRBJ2-3; 7 positions match TRBD2. Germline V lookup: CDR1 MNHEY, CDR2 SVGEGT. Trimming took 2 bases from V and 8 from J; bases not matched to a gene: 7. CDR3 length: 14 amino acids. The CDR3 DNA follows: TGTGCCAGCAGTTACGCTAGCGGAGGGGCTACGCAGTATTTT. This sequence encodes CASSYASGGATQYF.

The table lists this clonotype with many counts. V gene TRBV28 combines with J gene TRBJ2-5; perhaps TRBD1 as D (5 bases). The CDR3 sequence is 14 residues long. The germline V gene has CDR1 MDHEN and CDR2 SYDVKM. V was pared by 6 bases and J by 1 base, with 12 bases between. The CDR3 protein is CASSTGRVQETQYF. DNA of the CDR3: TGTGCCAGCAGCACTGGCAGGGTCCAAGAGACCCAGTACTTC.

The chain has TRBV28 and TRBJ1-2; no clear D gene. CDR1 and CDR2 (germline): MDHEN, SYDVKM. Trimming stripped 6 bases from V and 4 bases from J, with 12 bases between. The CDR3 consists of 13 residues. The CDR3 protein is CASRPQNTYGYTF. CDR3 DNA sequence: TGTGCCAGCAGGCCACAGAACACCTATGGCTACACCTTC.

The V call is TRBV12-3 or TRBV12-4, the J call TRBJ1-4; 10 bases map to TRBD1. The junction had 6 bases not matched to a gene; V was cut back by 3 bases and J by 2 bases. The length of the CDR3 is 17 residues. CDR3 residues: CASSFGTGERTNEKLFF. CDR3 sequence (DNA): TGTGCCAGCAGTTTTGGGACAGGGGAAAGGACTAATGAAAAACTGTTTTTT.

This clonotype appeared a few times. The chain joins TRBV6-4 to TRBJ2-3, with D possibly TRBD2 on 5 matching bases. V was clipped by 8 bases and J by 8 bases, with 17 bases between them. Germline V gene sequence: CDR1 MRHNA, CDR2 SNTAGT. CDR3 length equals 13 residues. The CDR3 bases are TGTGCCAGCGAGCCGGGAAGAGGTGGTACGCAGTATTTT. Encoded protein: CASEPGRGGTQYF.

The rearrangement joins TRBV27 to TRBJ1-6; tentatively, D is TRBD1 (5 bases). V gave up 4 bases and J gave up 11 bases, with 15 bases separating them. The CDR3 consists of 14 residues. Per germline, CDR1 MNHEY and CDR2 SMNVEV (reference sequence). CDR3 region: CASSSGTLETPLHF. CDR3 in DNA: TGTGCCAGCAGTTCTGGGACCCTCGAAACACCCCTCCACTTT.